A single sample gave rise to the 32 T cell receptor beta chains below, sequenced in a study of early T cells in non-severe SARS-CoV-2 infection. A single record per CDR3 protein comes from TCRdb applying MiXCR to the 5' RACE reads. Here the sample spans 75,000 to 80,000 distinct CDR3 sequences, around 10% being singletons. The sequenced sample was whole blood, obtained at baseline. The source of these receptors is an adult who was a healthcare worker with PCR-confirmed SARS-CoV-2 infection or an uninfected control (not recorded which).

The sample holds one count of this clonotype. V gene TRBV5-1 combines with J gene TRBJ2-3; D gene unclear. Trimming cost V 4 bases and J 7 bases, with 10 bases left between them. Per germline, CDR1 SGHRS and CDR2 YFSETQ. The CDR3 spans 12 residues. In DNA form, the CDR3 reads TGCGCCAGCAGCCAACAGACCTATACGCAGTATTTT. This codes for CASSQQTYTQYF.

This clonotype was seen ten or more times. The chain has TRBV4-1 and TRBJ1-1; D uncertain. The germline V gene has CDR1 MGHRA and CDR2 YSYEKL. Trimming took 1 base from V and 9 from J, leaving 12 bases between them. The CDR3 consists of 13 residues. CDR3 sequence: CASSQAALQQAFF. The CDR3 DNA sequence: TGCGCCAGCAGCCAAGCGGCCCTGCAACAAGCTTTCTTT.

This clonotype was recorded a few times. In DNA, the CDR3 is TGTGCCAGCGGGGCTAGCACAGATACGCAGTATTTT. Its protein product is CASGASTDTQYF. This chain joins TRBV6-1 and TRBJ2-3; D might be TRBD1 (5 bases). Trimming shortened V by 8 bases and J by 0 bases, and 6 bases separated the two germline ends. Germline-derived CDR1 and CDR2 are MNHNS and SASEGT. This CDR3 spans 12 amino acids.

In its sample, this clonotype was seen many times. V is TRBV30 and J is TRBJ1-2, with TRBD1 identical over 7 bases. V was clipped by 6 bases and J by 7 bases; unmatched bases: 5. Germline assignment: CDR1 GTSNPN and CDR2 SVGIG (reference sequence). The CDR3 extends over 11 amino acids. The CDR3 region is CACTTGVGYTF. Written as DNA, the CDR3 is TGTGCCTGTACCACAGGGGTTGGCTACACCTTC.

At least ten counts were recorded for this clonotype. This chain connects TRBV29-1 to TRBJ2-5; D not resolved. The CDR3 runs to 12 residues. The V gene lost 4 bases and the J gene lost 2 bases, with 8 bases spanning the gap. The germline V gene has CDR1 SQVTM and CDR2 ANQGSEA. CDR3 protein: CSVAANQETQYF. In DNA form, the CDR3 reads TGCAGCGTTGCGGCAAATCAAGAGACCCAGTACTTC.

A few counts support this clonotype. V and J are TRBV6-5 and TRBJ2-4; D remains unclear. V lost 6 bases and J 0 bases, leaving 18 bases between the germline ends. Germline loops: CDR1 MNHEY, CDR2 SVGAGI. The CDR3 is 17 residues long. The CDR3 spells CASRPGKRAQAKNIQYF. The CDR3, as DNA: TGTGCCAGCAGACCCGGCAAAAGGGCGCAAGCCAAAAACATTCAGTACTTC.

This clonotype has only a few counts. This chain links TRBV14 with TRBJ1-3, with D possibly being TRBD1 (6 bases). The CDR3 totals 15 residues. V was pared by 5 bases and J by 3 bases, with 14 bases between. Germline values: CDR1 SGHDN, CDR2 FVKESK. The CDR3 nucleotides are TGTGCCAGCAGCGAACGGAGGGGGTATGGAAACACCATATATTTT. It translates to CASSERRGYGNTIYF.

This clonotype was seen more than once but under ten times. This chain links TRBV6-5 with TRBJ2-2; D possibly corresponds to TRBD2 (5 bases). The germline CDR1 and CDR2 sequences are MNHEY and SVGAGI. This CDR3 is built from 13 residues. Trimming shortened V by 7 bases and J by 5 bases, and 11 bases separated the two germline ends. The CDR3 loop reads CASKVRGTGELFF. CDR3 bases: TGTGCCAGCAAAGTCCGCGGGACCGGGGAGCTGTTTTTT.

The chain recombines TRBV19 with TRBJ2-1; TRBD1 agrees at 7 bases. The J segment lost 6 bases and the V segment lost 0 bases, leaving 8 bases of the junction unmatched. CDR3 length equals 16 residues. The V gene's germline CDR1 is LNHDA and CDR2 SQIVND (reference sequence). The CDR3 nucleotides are TGTGCCAGTAGTATAGATCTTGGGGACAGACTCAATGAGCAGTTCTTC. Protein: CASSIDLGDRLNEQFF.

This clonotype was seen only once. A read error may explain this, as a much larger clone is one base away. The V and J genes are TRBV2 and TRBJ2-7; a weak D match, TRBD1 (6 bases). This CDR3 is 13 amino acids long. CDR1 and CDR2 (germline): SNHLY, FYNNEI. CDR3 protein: CACSVDRRYEQYF. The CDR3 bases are TGTGCCTGCAGTGTTGACAGGCGGTACGAGCAGTACTTC.

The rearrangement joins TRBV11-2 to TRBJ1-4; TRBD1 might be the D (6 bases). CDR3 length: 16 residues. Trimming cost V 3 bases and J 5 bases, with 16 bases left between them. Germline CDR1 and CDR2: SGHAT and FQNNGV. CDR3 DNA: TGTGCCAGCAGCTTGAACCCGGACAGTAGGAATGAAAAACTGTTTTTT. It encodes CASSLNPDSRNEKLFF. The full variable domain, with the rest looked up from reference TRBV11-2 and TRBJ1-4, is EAGVAQSPRYKIIEKRQSVAFWCNPISGHATLYWYQQILGQGPKLLIQFQNNGVVDDSQLPKDRFSAERLKGVDSTLKIQPAKLEDSAVYLCASSLNPDSRNEKLFFGSGTQLSVL.

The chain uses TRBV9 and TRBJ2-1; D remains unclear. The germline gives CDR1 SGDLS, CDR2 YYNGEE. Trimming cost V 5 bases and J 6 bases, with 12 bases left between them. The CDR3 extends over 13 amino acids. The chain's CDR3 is CASRGTTFNEQFF. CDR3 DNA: TGTGCCAGCAGGGGAACTACTTTCAATGAGCAGTTCTTC.

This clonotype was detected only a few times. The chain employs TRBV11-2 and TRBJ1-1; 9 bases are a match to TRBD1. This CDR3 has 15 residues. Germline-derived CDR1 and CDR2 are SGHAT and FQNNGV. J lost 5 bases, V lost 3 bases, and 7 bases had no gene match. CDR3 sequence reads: CASSFSQGAVTEAFF. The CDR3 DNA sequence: TGTGCCAGCAGCTTCTCACAGGGGGCGGTTACTGAAGCTTTCTTT.

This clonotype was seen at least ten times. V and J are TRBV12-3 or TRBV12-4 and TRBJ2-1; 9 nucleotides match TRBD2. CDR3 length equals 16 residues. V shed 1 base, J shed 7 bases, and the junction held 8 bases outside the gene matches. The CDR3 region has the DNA TGTGCCAGCAGTTTAGGAAGGCTAGCGGGGACGAATGAGCAGTTCTTC. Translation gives CASSLGRLAGTNEQFF.

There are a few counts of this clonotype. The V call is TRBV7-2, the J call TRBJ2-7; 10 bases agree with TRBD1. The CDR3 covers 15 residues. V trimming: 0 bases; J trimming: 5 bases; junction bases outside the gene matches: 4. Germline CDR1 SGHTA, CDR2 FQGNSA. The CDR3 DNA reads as TGTGCCAGCAGCTTAGCCGGGACAGGGGATGACGAGCAGTACTTC. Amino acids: CASSLAGTGDDEQYF. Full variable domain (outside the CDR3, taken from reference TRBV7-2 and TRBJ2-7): GAGVSQSPSNKVTEKGKDVELRCDPISGHTALYWYRQSLGQGLEFLIYFQGNSAPDKSGLPSDRFSAERTGGSVSTLTIQRTQQEDSAVYLCASSLAGTGDDEQYFGPGTRLTVT.

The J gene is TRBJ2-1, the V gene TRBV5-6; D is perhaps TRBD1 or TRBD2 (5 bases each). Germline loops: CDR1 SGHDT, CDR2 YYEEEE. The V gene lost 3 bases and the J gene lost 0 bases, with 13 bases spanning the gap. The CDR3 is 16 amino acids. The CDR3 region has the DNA TGTGCCAGCAGCTCAACGGGACGTAGCTCCTACAATGAGCAGTTCTTC. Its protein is CASSSTGRSSYNEQFF.

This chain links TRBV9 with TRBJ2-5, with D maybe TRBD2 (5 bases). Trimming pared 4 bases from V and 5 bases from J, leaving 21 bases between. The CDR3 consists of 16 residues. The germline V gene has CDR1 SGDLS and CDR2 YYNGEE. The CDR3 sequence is CASSQRVALGLETQYF. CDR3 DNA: TGTGCCAGCAGCCAGAGGGTCGCCCTGGGCCTTGAGACCCAGTACTTC.

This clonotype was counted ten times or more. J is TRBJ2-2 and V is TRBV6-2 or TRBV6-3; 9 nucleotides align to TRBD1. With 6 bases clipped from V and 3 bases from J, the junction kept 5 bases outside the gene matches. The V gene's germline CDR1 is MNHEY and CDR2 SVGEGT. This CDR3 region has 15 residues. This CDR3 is CASRTGTGHTGELFF. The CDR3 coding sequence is TGTGCCAGCAGGACCGGGACAGGGCACACCGGGGAGCTGTTTTTT.

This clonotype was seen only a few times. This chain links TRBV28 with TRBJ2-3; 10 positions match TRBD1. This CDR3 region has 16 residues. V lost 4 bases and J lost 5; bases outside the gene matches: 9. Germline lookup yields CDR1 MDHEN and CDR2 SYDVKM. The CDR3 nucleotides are TGTGCCAGCAGTTCCCTAGACAGGGGGCATGGAGATACGCAGTATTTT. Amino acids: CASSSLDRGHGDTQYF.

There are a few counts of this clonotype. The CDR3 protein is CSVGSGGDTDTQYF. In DNA form, the CDR3 reads TGCAGCGTTGGCAGCGGGGGGGACACAGATACGCAGTATTTT. V gene TRBV29-1 combines with J gene TRBJ2-3; 10 positions match TRBD2. Germline V lookup: CDR1 SQVTM, CDR2 ANQGSEA. The CDR3 extends over 14 amino acids. Trimming removed 4 bases from V and 2 bases from J; junction bases left unmatched: 3.

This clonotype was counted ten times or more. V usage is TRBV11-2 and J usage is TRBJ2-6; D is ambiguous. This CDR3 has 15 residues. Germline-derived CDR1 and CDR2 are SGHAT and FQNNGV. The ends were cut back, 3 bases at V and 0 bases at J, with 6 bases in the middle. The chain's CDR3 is CASSLGISGANVLTF. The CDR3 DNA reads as TGTGCCAGCAGCTTGGGTATCTCTGGGGCCAACGTCCTGACTTTC.

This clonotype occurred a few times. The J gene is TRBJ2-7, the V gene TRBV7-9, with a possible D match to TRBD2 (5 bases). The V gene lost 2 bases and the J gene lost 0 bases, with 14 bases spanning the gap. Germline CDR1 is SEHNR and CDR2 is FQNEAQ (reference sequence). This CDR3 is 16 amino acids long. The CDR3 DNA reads TGTGCCAGCAGCTTATTTATCGGGGTCAGCTCCTACGAGCAGTACTTC. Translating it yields CASSLFIGVSSYEQYF.

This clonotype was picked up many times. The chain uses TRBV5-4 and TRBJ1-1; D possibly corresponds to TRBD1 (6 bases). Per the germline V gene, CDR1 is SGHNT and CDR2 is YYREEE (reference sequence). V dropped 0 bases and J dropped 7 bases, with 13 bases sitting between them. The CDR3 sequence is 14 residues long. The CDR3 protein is CASSLEYGDNEAFF. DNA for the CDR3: TGTGCCAGCAGCTTGGAATACGGGGACAATGAAGCTTTCTTT. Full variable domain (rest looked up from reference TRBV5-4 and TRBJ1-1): ETGVTQSPTHLIKTRGQQVTLRCSSQSGHNTVSWYQQALGQGPQFIFQYYREEENGRGNFPPRFSGLQFPNYSSELNVNALELDDSALYLCASSLEYGDNEAFFGQGTRLTVV.

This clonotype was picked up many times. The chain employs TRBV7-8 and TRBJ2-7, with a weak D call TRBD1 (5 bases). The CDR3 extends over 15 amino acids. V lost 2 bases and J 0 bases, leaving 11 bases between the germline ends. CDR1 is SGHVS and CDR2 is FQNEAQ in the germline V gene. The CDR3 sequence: CASSLFQGPSYEQYF. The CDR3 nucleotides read TGTGCCAGCAGCTTATTCCAGGGTCCCTCCTACGAGCAGTACTTC.

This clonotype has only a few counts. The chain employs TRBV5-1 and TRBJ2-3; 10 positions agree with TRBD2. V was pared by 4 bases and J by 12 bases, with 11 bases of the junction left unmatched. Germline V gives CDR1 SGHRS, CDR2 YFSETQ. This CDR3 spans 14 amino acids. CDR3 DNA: TGCGCCAGCAGCGTTAGCGGGGGGCCCGTGATACAGTATTTT. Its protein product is CASSVSGGPVIQYF.

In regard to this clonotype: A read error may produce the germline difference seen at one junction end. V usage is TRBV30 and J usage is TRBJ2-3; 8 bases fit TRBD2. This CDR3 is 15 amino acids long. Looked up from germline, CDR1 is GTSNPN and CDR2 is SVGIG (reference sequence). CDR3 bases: TGTGTCTGGAGCTGGAACGGGGGGGCCGTAGATACGCAGTATTTT. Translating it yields CVWSWNGGAVDTQYF.

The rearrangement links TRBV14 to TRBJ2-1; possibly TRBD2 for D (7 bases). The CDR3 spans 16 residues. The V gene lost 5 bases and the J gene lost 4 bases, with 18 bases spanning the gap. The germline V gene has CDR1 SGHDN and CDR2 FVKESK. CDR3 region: CASSEHPGGEYNEQFF. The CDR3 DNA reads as TGTGCCAGCAGCGAACACCCGGGGGGCGAGTACAATGAGCAGTTCTTC.

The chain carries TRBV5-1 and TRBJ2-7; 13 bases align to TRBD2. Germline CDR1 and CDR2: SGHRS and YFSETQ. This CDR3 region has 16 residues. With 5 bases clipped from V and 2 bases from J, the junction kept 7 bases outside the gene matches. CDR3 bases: TGCGCCAGCAGTTCAGCCGGGACTAGCGGGGCCTACGAGCAGTACTTC. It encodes CASSSAGTSGAYEQYF.

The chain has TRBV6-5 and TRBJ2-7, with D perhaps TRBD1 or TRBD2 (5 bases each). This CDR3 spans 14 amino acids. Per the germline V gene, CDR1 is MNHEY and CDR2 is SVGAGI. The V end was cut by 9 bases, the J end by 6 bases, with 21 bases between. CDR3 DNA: TGTGCCAGTATGACCGGGACGGAACACCCCGAGCAGTACTTC. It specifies CASMTGTEHPEQYF.

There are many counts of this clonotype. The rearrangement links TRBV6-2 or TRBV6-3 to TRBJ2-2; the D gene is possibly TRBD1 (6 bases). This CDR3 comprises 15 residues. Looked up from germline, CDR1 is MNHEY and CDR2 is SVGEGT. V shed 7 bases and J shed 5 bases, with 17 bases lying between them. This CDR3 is CASKGGQGPTGELFF. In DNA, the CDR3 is TGTGCCAGCAAGGGCGGGCAGGGGCCGACCGGGGAGCTGTTTTTT.

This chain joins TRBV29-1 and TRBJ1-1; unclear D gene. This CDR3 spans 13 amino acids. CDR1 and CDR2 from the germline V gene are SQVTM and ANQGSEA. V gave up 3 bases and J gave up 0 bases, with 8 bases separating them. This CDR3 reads CSVDPRLNTEAFF. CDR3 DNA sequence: TGCAGCGTTGACCCGCGGTTGAACACTGAAGCTTTCTTT.

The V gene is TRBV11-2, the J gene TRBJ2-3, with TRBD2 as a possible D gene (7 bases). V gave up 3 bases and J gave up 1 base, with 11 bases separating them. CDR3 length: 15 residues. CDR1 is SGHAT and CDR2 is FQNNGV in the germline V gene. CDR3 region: CASSFRRGRTDTQYF. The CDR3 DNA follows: TGTGCCAGCAGCTTTCGGCGGGGGCGCACAGATACGCAGTATTTT. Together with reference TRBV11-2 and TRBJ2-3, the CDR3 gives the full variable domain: EAGVAQSPRYKIIEKRQSVAFWCNPISGHATLYWYQQILGQGPKLLIQFQNNGVVDDSQLPKDRFSAERLKGVDSTLKIQPAKLEDSAVYLCASSFRRGRTDTQYFGPGTRLTVL.